The rows below give T cell receptor beta chains drawn from one sample of a study of blood T cell repertoires in COVID-19. Some clones are missing from TCRdb's copy, which holds only in-frame ones; the method was immunoSEQ multiplex PCR. The sample has around 370,000 clones, more than 70% seen once; the top ten hold 7% to 8%. The material sequenced was peripheral blood. The receptors stem from a woman in her sixties or seventies with COVID-19, enrolled during active disease. The CDR3 runs from the conserved cysteine through the conserved F or W. A D gene is named only where the DNA matches it firmly. The size entry is marked missing in some rows and otherwise reads once, few, many or a size class.

.	TRBV28	TRBJ2-1	.	CASSFREAAYNEQFF	TGTGCCAGCAGTTTTAGGGAGGCCGCTTACAATGAGCAGTTCTTC
.	TRBV9	TRBJ2-1	.	CASSAGGLSYNEQFF	TGTGCCAGCAGCGCCGGGGGACTTTCCTACAATGAGCAGTTCTTC
.	TRBV4-1	TRBJ2-7	.	CASSQDMGGGPYEQYF	TGCGCCAGCAGCCAAGATATGGGGGGTGGACCCTACGAGCAGTACTTC
.	TRBV6-5	TRBJ1-2	TRBD1	CASRGQGIWNGYTF	TGTGCCAGCAGGGGACAGGGAATTTGGAATGGCTACACCTTC
.	TRBV9	TRBJ2-1	.	CASSPWRLVNNEQFF	TGTGCCAGCAGCCCGTGGAGACTAGTTAATAATGAGCAGTTCTTC
.	TRBV7-6	TRBJ1-4	.	CASSATGLATTNEKLFF	TGTGCCAGCAGCGCTACAGGGTTGGCCACAACTAATGAAAAACTGTTTTTT
.	TRBV28	TRBJ1-2	TRBD1	CASSLFPTGDYYGYTF	TGTGCCAGCAGCCTCTTCCCGACAGGGGACTACTATGGCTACACCTTC
.	TRBV11-2	TRBJ1-2	TRBD1	CASSQISGTGGGYTF	TGTGCCAGCAGCCAGATCTCCGGGACAGGAGGTGGCTACACCTTC
.	TRBV6-5	TRBJ1-1	.	CASTTRGGRNTEAFF	TGTGCCAGCACCACTAGGGGGGGGCGGAACACTGAAGCTTTCTTT
.	TRBV5-4	TRBJ1-1	.	CASSLSGATEAFF	TGTGCCAGCAGCTTATCAGGGGCCACTGAAGCTTTCTTT
few	TRBV7-2	TRBJ2-7	.	CASSLAYSYEQYF	TGTGCCAGCAGCTTAGCCTATTCCTACGAGCAGTACTTC
once	TRBV2	TRBJ1-3	TRBD1	CASSEYRTGSGNTIYF	TGTGCCAGCAGTGAATACCGGACAGGGTCTGGAAACACCATATATTTT
.	TRBV30	TRBJ1-6	TRBD1	CAWTGGNNSPLHF	TGTGCCTGGACAGGGGGCAATAATTCACCCCTCCACTTT
.	TRBV5-1	TRBJ1-5	.	CASSLGGLNQGQPQHF	TGCGCCAGCAGCTTGGGAGGACTAAATCAGGGTCAGCCCCAGCATTTT
.	TRBV4-2	TRBJ2-7	TRBD1	CASTPGTDNYEQYF	TGTGCCAGCACCCCCGGGACAGACAACTACGAGCAGTACTTC
.	TRBV2	TRBJ2-5	TRBD2	CASSRERAGQETQYF	TGTGCCAGCAGTAGGGAGCGAGCGGGGCAAGAGACCCAGTACTTC
once	TRBV5-1	TRBJ2-7	TRBD1	CASSYSGTGGYEQYF	TGCGCCAGCAGCTACTCCGGGACAGGGGGCTACGAGCAGTACTTC
.	TRBV5-8	TRBJ2-6	.	CASSSFEGRSSGANVLTF	TGTGCCAGCAGTTCCTTTGAAGGGAGGTCCTCTGGGGCCAACGTCCTGACTTTC
.	TRBV10-3	TRBJ1-4	TRBD1	CAISGRGNEKLFF	TGTGCCATCAGTGGCAGGGGGAATGAAAAACTGTTTTTT
.	TRBV7-2	TRBJ2-3	TRBD2	CAGLERGSTDTQYF	TGTGCCGGATTAGAGCGGGGTAGCACAGATACGCAGTATTTT
.	TRBV3-1/TRBV3-2	TRBJ1-2	.	CASSQKQGLGGGYTF	TGTGCCAGCAGCCAGAAGCAAGGTCTAGGTGGTGGCTACACCTTC
.	TRBV6-2/TRBV6-3	TRBJ1-5	.	CASSYSIGRTGNNQPQHF	TGTGCCAGCAGTTACTCTATAGGAAGAACAGGGAATAACCAGCCCCAGCATTTT
.	TRBV18	TRBJ2-7	.	CASSSTGSYEQYF	TGTGCCAGCTCATCGACAGGATCCTACGAGCAGTACTTC
.	TRBV5-4	TRBJ2-5	TRBD1	CASRETGRETQYF	TGTGCCAGCAGGGAGACAGGGAGAGAGACCCAGTACTTC
once	TRBV6-6	TRBJ1-4	.	CASSYVGVDEKLFF	TGTGCCAGCAGTTACGTCGGGGTGGATGAAAAACTGTTTTTT
.	TRBV7-2	TRBJ2-1	TRBD2	CASSPRGLAGPYNEQFF	TGTGCCAGCAGCCCCCGGGGACTAGCGGGGCCCTACAATGAGCAGTTCTTC
.	TRBV9	TRBJ2-5	TRBD2	CASSVVAGGLETQYF	TGTGCCAGCAGCGTAGTAGCGGGGGGGCTAGAGACCCAGTACTTC
.	TRBV29-1	TRBJ2-5	TRBD2	CSVAGLADETQYF	TGCAGCGTTGCTGGACTAGCGGACGAGACCCAGTACTTC
.	TRBV29-1	TRBJ2-2	TRBD2	CSVVGGGTSGELFF	TGCAGCGTTGTTGGCGGGGGTACTAGCGGGGAGCTGTTTTTT
few	TRBV9	TRBJ2-7	.	CASSDSDSPNYEQYF	TGTGCCAGCAGCGACTCCGACAGCCCTAACTACGAGCAGTACTTC
.	TRBV11-2	TRBJ1-2	.	CASSLALIAGVGYTF	TGTGCCAGCAGCTTAGCACTGATTGCAGGTGTCGGCTACACCTTC
.	TRBV7-9	TRBJ2-7	TRBD2	CASSLGEGPYEQYF	TGTGCCAGCAGCTTAGGGGAGGGCCCTTACGAGCAGTACTTC
.	TRBV4-3	TRBJ2-1	.	CASSQDGGSYNEQFF	TGCGCCAGCAGCCAAGATGGGGGGAGCTACAATGAGCAGTTCTTC
.	TRBV10-3	TRBJ2-5	TRBD1	CAIKAGDREQETQYF	TGTGCCATCAAAGCCGGAGACAGGGAACAAGAGACCCAGTACTTC